The text below deals with one TCR beta chain. What it binds is not known. TCRdb's table, derived via immunoSEQ multiplex PCR, lists solely in-frame clones and lacks some. The repertoire has about 15,000 clones, under 90% of them found once; the top ten carry about 18%. Per the germline V gene, CDR1 is SNHLY and CDR2 is FYNNEI. V lost 10 bases and J 0 bases, leaving 14 bases between the germline ends. CDR3 length: 14 amino acids. Time point here: cycle 4 day 1 (C4D1), after 6 weeks of nivolumab. Each and every patient relapsed after autologous stem cell transplantation, and patients got differing brentuximab vedotin exposure. Through magnetic negative selection, CD8+ T cells were separated from PBMCs that had been thawed. Reported best responses ranged across complete response, partial response or progressive disease. This sample is part of a study of PD-1 blockade in classical Hodgkin lymphoma. Study findings and constraints: Complete responders entered with baseline diversity on par with newly diagnosed patients, the results showed. Unlike CD8+ TCR diversity, which did not rise significantly by C4D1, CD4+ TCR diversity did. At baseline, newly diagnosed patients reportedly showed less TCR diversity than healthy donors.

The material was CD8+ T cells from blood, obtained before the fourth cycle of nivolumab. The chain combines TRBV2 with TRBJ2-3, with D perhaps matching TRBD2 (6 bases). The receptor comes from a human donor with classical Hodgkin lymphoma. DNA of the CDR3: TGTGCCATCCGATATAGCGGAAGCACAGATACGCAGTATTTT. This translates into CAIRYSGSTDTQYF.